What follows describes a single T cell receptor beta chain. This entry is derived from a study of blood T cell repertoires in COVID-19. On the study more broadly: The cDNA or gDNA used as material had been derived from T cells, B-cell-depleted T cells, or PBMCs.

Original data processing: Using reference gene primer amplification, nucleated cell counts were estimated. Measured with immunoSEQ multiplex PCR; TCRdb has only the in-frame clones, and not every one. The V and J calls and clone size come from that table; D and trimming were worked out from the DNA. Of about half a million clones in the sample, roughly nine tenths are singletons; the top ten hold roughly 0.9%. The CDR3 loop spans 17 amino acids. Trimming pared 2 bases from V and 7 bases from J, leaving 21 bases between. Germline CDR1 reads SGHTA; CDR2 reads FQGNSA. Seattle cases were enrolled at active infection and followed longitudinally.

The TCR comes from a man aged 18 to 29 with COVID-19, enrolled during active disease. Specimen: peripheral blood. The chain couples TRBV7-2 to TRBJ2-1, with a tentative D call TRBD2 (6 bases). DNA for the CDR3: TGTGCCAGCAGCTTAAGTTGGGTGTCGGGACTCCAGAATGAGCAGTTCTTC. The encoded protein is CASSLSWVSGLQNEQFF.